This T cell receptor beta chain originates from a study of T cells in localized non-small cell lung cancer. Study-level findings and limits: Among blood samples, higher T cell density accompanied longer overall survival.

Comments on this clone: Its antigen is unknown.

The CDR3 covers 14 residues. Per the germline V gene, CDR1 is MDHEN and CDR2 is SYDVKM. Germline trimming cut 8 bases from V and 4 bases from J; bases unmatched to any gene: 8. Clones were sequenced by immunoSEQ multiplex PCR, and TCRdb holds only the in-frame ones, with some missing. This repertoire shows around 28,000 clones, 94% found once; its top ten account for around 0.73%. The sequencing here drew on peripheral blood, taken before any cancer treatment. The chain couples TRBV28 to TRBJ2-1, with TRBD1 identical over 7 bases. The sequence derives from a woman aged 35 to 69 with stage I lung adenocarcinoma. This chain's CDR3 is CASWTGALYNEQFF. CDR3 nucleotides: TGTGCCAGCTGGACAGGCGCTCTTTACAATGAGCAGTTCTTC.